This is a list of T cell receptor beta chains from one sample in a study of T cells in Graves' hyperthyroidism and ophthalmopathy. MiXCR, applied by TCRdb to the multiplex PCR reads, yields one record per CDR3 protein. The table has 300,000 to 350,000 distinct CDR3 sequences, roughly 15% seen once. What was sequenced was blood. Receptors originate from a young man with Graves' hyperthyroidism. The CDR3 runs from the conserved cysteine through the conserved F or W. Each record gives: CDR3 protein, J gene, clone size, V gene. Some rows mark clone size as missing; the rest say once, few, many or name a class of expanded clone.

CASSDPDRPAFF | TRBJ1-1 | few | TRBV6-1
CASKTGQGNSPLHF | TRBJ1-6 | - | TRBV5-1
CASSRSSGGGNEKLFF | TRBJ1-4 | few | TRBV5-1
CASSQGARVYEKLFF | TRBJ1-4 | - | TRBV4-1
CASSPRTGPGEQYF | TRBJ2-7 | few | TRBV12-3/TRBV12-4
CASSSDRGGYNSPLHF | TRBJ1-6 | - | TRBV7-2
CASSPPQRANTGELFF | TRBJ2-2 | - | TRBV18
CSAGTSGSFYEQYF | TRBJ2-7 | - | TRBV20-1
CSASRAGDQPQHF | TRBJ1-5 | few | TRBV29-1
CASSAGRADTQYF | TRBJ2-3 | many | TRBV28
CASSFGGEAFF | TRBJ1-1 | few | TRBV12-3/TRBV12-4
CASKAGGFGTDTQYF | TRBJ2-3 | - | TRBV27